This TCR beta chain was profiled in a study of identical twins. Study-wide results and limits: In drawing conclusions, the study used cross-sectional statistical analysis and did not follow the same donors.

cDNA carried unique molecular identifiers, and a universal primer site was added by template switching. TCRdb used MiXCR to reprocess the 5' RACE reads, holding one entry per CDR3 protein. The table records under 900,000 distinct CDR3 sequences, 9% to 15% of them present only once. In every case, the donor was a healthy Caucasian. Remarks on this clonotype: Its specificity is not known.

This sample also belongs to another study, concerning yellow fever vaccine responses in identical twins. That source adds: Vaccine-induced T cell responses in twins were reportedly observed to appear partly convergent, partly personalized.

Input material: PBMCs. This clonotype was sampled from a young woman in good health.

The CDR3: CASSLVPGSLAGAYNEQFF. The CDR3 DNA reads TGTGCCAGCAGCTTAGTACCCGGGTCACTAGCGGGAGCCTACAATGAGCAGTTCTTC. The chain links TRBV11-1 to TRBJ2-1, with 11 positions matching TRBD2. The J segment lost 2 bases and the V segment lost 1 base, leaving 10 bases of the junction unmatched. The CDR3 is 19 residues long. From germline, CDR1 is SGHAT and CDR2 FQDESV (reference sequence).